This TCR beta chain was identified in a study of T cells expressing NK-cell markers. Turning to the study itself: Investigators obtained TCR beta repertoires from sorted CD3+CD56+NKG2C+, CD3+CD56+NKG2C- and CD3+CD56-NKG2C+ T cells. Most of the eight sequenced donors were classified as HCMV-seropositive, and one was classified as seronegative. Study conclusions and caveats: Whether expanded NKG2C-expressing T cell clones recognize HCMV is unknown.

Regarding this clonotype: Its antigen is unknown.

TCR beta cDNA was generated via 5'RACE template switching incorporating UMIs. After re-calling the 5' RACE reads, TCRdb lists one entry per CDR3 protein, DNA absent. The sample's table shows some 280,000 distinct CDR3 sequences. This receptor was taken from a man between 18 and 29 years old in good health. Sequencing input: blood T cells: a sorted CD56 or NKG2C T cell subset, CD4+ or CD8+ T cells, or bulk PBMC T cells (not recorded which).

The CDR3 is CASNSVVANVLTF. The chain carries TRBV5-5 and TRBJ2-6. The CDR3 extends over 13 amino acids. Germline assignment: CDR1 SGHKS and CDR2 YYEKEE (reference sequence).